This TCR beta chain appears in the sequencing data of a study of cytomegalovirus exposure and HLA in healthy donors. A remark on this clone: Antigen specificity is unknown. A read error may account for a junction end that differs from germline.

CDR1 is DFQATT, CDR2 SNEGSKA, per germline (reference sequence). The CDR3 consists of 11 residues. The study drew the donors from its roughly 110-subject validation cohort, separate from the roughly 700-subject first cohort. Points from the study as a whole: There were some public TCRs occurring in many donors, but most TCR sequences were rare. CMV antigen specificity of three CMV-associated chains was confirmed in vitro. The tendency of first-cohort TCR clusters to co-occur in the 100 to 150 validation repertoires was identified by a subsequent analysis.

The protocol was immunoSEQ multiplex PCR, while the TCRdb copy is restricted to in-frame clones and leaves out a portion. The sample shows a few hundred thousand clones, approximately 80% of them seen only once. This clonotype originated in a woman in her twenties or thirties in good health and CMV-seropositive. Material for sequencing was PBMCs. The chain carries TRBV20-1 and TRBJ2-5; D is uncertain. In DNA form, the CDR3 reads TGCAGTCCTAGGGATGGAGAGACCCAGTACTTC. Amino acid sequence: CSPRDGETQYF.